The 22 T cell receptor beta chains below come from one sample, sequenced in a study of radiotherapy plus CTLA-4 blockade in lung cancer. This table comes from immunoSEQ multiplex PCR, and its TCRdb copy is limited to in-frame clones, with some not included. The table shows 50,000 to 70,000 clones, with about three quarters occurring only once. This sample comprised peripheral blood, obtained from a patient treated with radiotherapy plus ipilimumab. Every receptor here comes from a human donor with non-small cell lung cancer who had a partial response to radiotherapy plus ipilimumab.

This chain connects TRBV19 to TRBJ1-1, with D tentatively TRBD1 (5 bases). Per the germline V gene, CDR1 is LNHDA and CDR2 is SQIVND (reference sequence). Trimming took off 7 bases at V and 4 bases at J, with 16 bases between the two ends. The CDR3 runs to 14 residues. CDR3 coding DNA: TGTGCCAGTACCCCGACTCAGGGTTTCACTGAAGCTTTCTTT. It encodes CASTPTQGFTEAFF. Full variable domain (remainder filled in from reference TRBV19 and TRBJ1-1): DGGITQSPKYLFRKEGQNVTLSCEQNLNHDAMYWYRQDPGQGLRLIYYSQIVNDFQKGDIAEGYSVSREKKESFPLTVTSAQKNPTAFYLCASTPTQGFTEAFFGQGTRLTVV.

This clone was detected only once. The chain employs TRBV29-1 and TRBJ2-2; weak D call: TRBD1 (6 bases). The V gene's germline CDR1 is SQVTM and CDR2 ANQGSEA. This CDR3 region has 13 residues. The V and J ends lost 6 bases and 6 bases respectively, with 14 bases between them. CDR3: CSVLSRGAGELFF. Written as DNA, the CDR3 is TGCAGCGTCCTTTCCAGGGGTGCCGGGGAGCTGTTTTTT.

This clone was counted once. V and J are TRBV28 and TRBJ1-6, with 10 bases matching TRBD1. Germline V gives CDR1 MDHEN, CDR2 SYDVKM. The CDR3 spans 17 residues. V trimming: 5 bases; J trimming: 9 bases; junction bases outside the gene matches: 13. CDR3: CASSVDRGRKVGSPLHF. CDR3 sequence (DNA): TGTGCCAGCAGTGTCGACAGGGGGCGCAAAGTCGGTTCACCCCTCCACTTT.

The gene calls are TRBV15 and TRBJ2-7; 10 nucleotides agree with TRBD1. V lost 2 bases to trimming and J lost 5 bases; unmatched junction nucleotides: 6. Germline CDR1 reads LNHNV; CDR2 reads YYDKDF (reference sequence). This CDR3 spans 15 amino acids. The CDR3 sequence is CATSRTGQGIHEQYF. In nucleotides, the CDR3 is TGTGCCACCAGCAGAACGGGACAGGGGATCCACGAGCAGTACTTC.

J is TRBJ2-7 and V is TRBV5-1, with D perhaps TRBD2 (5 bases). The germline gives CDR1 SGHRS, CDR2 YFSETQ. Trimming cost V 1 base and J 5 bases, with 13 bases left between them. The CDR3 runs 14 residues. DNA of the CDR3: TGCGCCAGCAGCTTGATTACTTGGGGAGACGAGCAGTACTTC. As protein: CASSLITWGDEQYF.

The chain has TRBV7-3 and TRBJ2-1; 9 bases fit TRBD2. V gave up 6 bases and J gave up 5 bases; unmatched junction bases: 5. The CDR3 consists of 14 residues. The germline V gene has CDR1 SGHTA and CDR2 FQGTGA. The CDR3 sequence is CASSGGGADNEQFF. Written as DNA, the CDR3 is TGTGCCAGCAGTGGCGGGGGGGCCGACAATGAGCAGTTCTTC.

The chain recombines TRBV10-3 with TRBJ1-1; D remains unclear. CDR1 and CDR2 from the germline V gene are ENHRY and SYGVKD. With 5 bases removed from V and 1 base from J, the gap between germline ends came to 11 bases. The CDR3 sequence is 14 residues long. CDR3: CAISFTGENTEAFF. CDR3 nucleotide sequence: TGTGCCATCAGTTTTACCGGGGAGAACACTGAAGCTTTCTTT.

The chain employs TRBV19 and TRBJ1-2; 12 bases are shared with TRBD1. The trim removed 4 bases at V and 10 bases at J, leaving 7 bases unmatched. Germline assignment: CDR1 LNHDA and CDR2 SQIVND (reference sequence). The CDR3 covers 14 residues. The CDR3 nucleotides read TGTGCCAGTAGTAGATCCGGGACAGGGGGCAACTACACCTTC. It translates to CASSRSGTGGNYTF. Looking up the rest from reference TRBV19 and TRBJ1-2 gives the full variable domain: DGGITQSPKYLFRKEGQNVTLSCEQNLNHDAMYWYRQDPGQGLRLIYYSQIVNDFQKGDIAEGYSVSREKKESFPLTVTSAQKNPTAFYLCASSRSGTGGNYTFGSGTRLTVV.

J is TRBJ1-1 and V is TRBV5-4, with 7 bases that match TRBD1. V shed 3 bases and J 1 base; nucleotides not matched to a gene: 3. Germline V gene data show CDR1 as SGHNT and CDR2 as YYREEE (reference sequence). This CDR3 is 14 amino acids long. CDR3 protein: CASSSGQANTEAFF. The DNA of the CDR3 is TGTGCCAGCAGCTCCGGACAGGCGAACACTGAAGCTTTCTTT.

J is TRBJ2-3 and V is TRBV19; 8 bases are a match to TRBD1. The germline V gene encodes CDR1 LNHDA and CDR2 SQIVND (reference sequence). This CDR3 contains 14 residues. After removal of 7 bases from V and 7 bases from J, the junction contained 10 bases not matched to a gene. CDR3: CASKAAGGTYTQYF. The CDR3 DNA reads as TGTGCCAGTAAGGCCGCAGGGGGCACGTATACGCAGTATTTT.

This chain connects TRBV6-1 to TRBJ1-5; 12 bases are shared with TRBD1. Germline V CDR1 and CDR2: MNHNS, SASEGT. With 5 bases clipped from V and 7 bases from J, the junction kept 6 bases outside the gene matches. CDR3 size: 15 residues. The DNA for the CDR3 is TGTGCCAGCAGTATAGGGACAGGGGGCGGCCAGCCCCAGCATTTT. Its protein is CASSIGTGGGQPQHF.

The chain has TRBV7-8 and TRBJ1-5; tentatively, D is TRBD1 (5 bases). The CDR3 consists of 15 residues. Trimming took off 3 bases at V and 6 bases at J, with 15 bases between the two ends. CDR1 and CDR2 (germline): SGHVS, FQNEAQ. CDR3: CASSLARAAGQPQHF. DNA of the CDR3: TGTGCCAGCAGCTTGGCCAGGGCAGCCGGTCAGCCCCAGCATTTT.

This clone was counted a single time. The rearrangement uses TRBV19 and TRBJ2-3, with a weak D call TRBD2 (5 bases). Trimming removed 1 base from V and 6 bases from J, with 5 bases in between. Germline CDR1 reads LNHDA; CDR2 reads SQIVND (reference sequence). This CDR3 spans 12 amino acids. CDR3 DNA: TGTGCCAGTAGTATAGGAGGGGATACGCAGTATTTT. Amino acid sequence: CASSIGGDTQYF.

The chain carries TRBV7-8 and TRBJ2-5; tentative D call: TRBD1 (5 bases). The better agreement between TRBJ2-7 and the DNA end casts doubt on the J call. Per germline, CDR1 SGHVS and CDR2 FQNEAQ. The CDR3 sequence is 14 residues long. CDR3 sequence: CASRLDTGPYEQYF. CDR3 bases: TGTGCCAGCAGACTGGACACTGGCCCCTACGAGCAGTACTTC.

The chain uses TRBV21-1 and TRBJ2-1; the D call TRBD2 from the table was never checked on the DNA. TRBV21-1 is a pseudogene. The length of the CDR3 is 18 residues. CDR3 residues: CASSPAAGPAGVYNEQFF. The CDR3 DNA is TGTGCCAGCAGTCCCGCCGCGGGTCCGGCGGGGGTATACAATGAGCAGTTCTTC.

Details on this clone: The same CDR3 can be traced to other DNA sequences in this sample. V is TRBV5-6 and J is TRBJ2-7; 9 bases agree with TRBD1. This CDR3 has 13 amino acids. Germline V CDR1 and CDR2: SGHDT, YYEEEE. J gave up 4 bases and V 5 bases, and 4 bases lay outside the gene matches. The DNA for the CDR3 is TGTGCCAGCAGACGGACAGGGGTATACGAGCAGTACTTC. Translation gives CASRRTGVYEQYF.

This clone turned up a few times. The chain carries TRBV11-3 and TRBJ2-5, with TRBD1 as a possible D gene (6 bases). Trimming removed 4 bases from V and 4 bases from J, with 16 bases in between. The CDR3 has 15 residues. Germline V CDR1 and CDR2: SGHNT, YENEEA. The CDR3, as DNA: TGTGCCAGCAGCTCCCGGGACATCGATCCAGAGACCCAGTACTTC. This gives the protein CASSSRDIDPETQYF.

This rearrangement joins TRBV10-3 to TRBJ2-3; TRBD2 agrees at 10 bases. V lost 7 bases and J lost 5; bases outside the gene matches: 6. Germline values: CDR1 ENHRY, CDR2 SYGVKD. This CDR3 comprises 14 residues. CDR3 sequence: CAITQRGGEDTQYF. The CDR3 DNA follows: TGTGCCATCACCCAGCGGGGGGGAGAAGATACGCAGTATTTT.

This rearrangement joins TRBV29-1 to TRBJ2-2; TRBD1 matches at 7 bases. CDR1 is SQVTM and CDR2 is ANQGSEA in the germline V gene. The CDR3 consists of 14 residues. DNA of the CDR3: TGCACCATCGGGACAGACTCGAACACCGGGGAGCTGTTTTTT. Its translation: CTIGTDSNTGELFF.

V usage is TRBV11-2 and J usage is TRBJ1-4; D call uncertain. The CDR3 has 13 amino acids. Germline CDR1 is SGHAT and CDR2 is FQNNGV. V gave up 0 bases and J gave up 10 bases, with 9 bases separating them. The CDR3 DNA follows: TGTGCCAGCAGCTTAGAGCGGGTCGGAAAACTGTTTTTT. Translation: CASSLERVGKLFF. The variable domain in full, completed from reference TRBV11-2 and TRBJ1-4, reads EAGVAQSPRYKIIEKRQSVAFWCNPISGHATLYWYQQILGQGPKLLIQFQNNGVVDDSQLPKDRFSAERLKGVDSTLKIQPAKLEDSAVYLCASSLERVGKLFFGSGTQLSVL.

V gene TRBV6-5 combines with J gene TRBJ1-1, with 8 bases lining up with TRBD1. CDR1 and CDR2 from the germline V gene are MNHEY and SVGAGI. The CDR3 length is 15 residues. V shed 5 bases, J shed 4 bases, and the junction held 9 bases outside the gene matches. The CDR3 protein is CASSGFSTGVTEAFF. The CDR3 nucleotides read TGTGCCAGCAGTGGTTTCTCGACAGGGGTCACTGAAGCTTTCTTT.

This rearrangement joins TRBV15 to TRBJ2-5, with TRBD1 matching over 8 bases. CDR3 length: 15 residues. Germline V CDR1 and CDR2: LNHNV, YYDKDF (reference sequence). V trimming: 5 bases; J trimming: 4 bases; junction bases outside the gene matches: 9. DNA for the CDR3: TGTGCCACCAGCGGTGACAGGGGAGTTGGAGAGACCCAGTACTTC. Its protein is CATSGDRGVGETQYF.